The clone carrying this T cell receptor (beta chain) was counted at least ten times. Its antigen is as yet unknown. Sample-barcoded 5' priming and a J-beta primer mix drove a second PCR of about 6 to 11 cycles. The authors tagged each cDNA molecule using a template-switch adaptor with 12 random nucleotides. TCRdb processed the 5' RACE reads anew with MiXCR; each CDR3 protein has one entry. The sample records about 650,000 distinct CDR3 sequences, 32% being singletons. V lost 5 bases, J lost 2 bases, and 4 bases stayed unmatched. The CDR3 consists of 14 residues. Germline lookup yields CDR1 SEHNR and CDR2 FQNEAQ (reference sequence). The data stem from a study of blood T cells in healthy people across ages. Study background: Template-switching capture recovered about one barcoded beta molecule per two T cells.

Study-level results: PBMC samples, being unsorted, prevented any conclusive comparison of naive and antigen-experienced cells.

The sequenced material came from blood. The origin of this receptor is a woman aged 80 or older in good health. J is TRBJ2-3 and V is TRBV7-9, with TRBD2 matching over 7 bases. The CDR3 coding sequence is TGTGCCAGCAGCAAAGCGGGGTACACAGATACGCAGTATTTT. Its protein is CASSKAGYTDTQYF.